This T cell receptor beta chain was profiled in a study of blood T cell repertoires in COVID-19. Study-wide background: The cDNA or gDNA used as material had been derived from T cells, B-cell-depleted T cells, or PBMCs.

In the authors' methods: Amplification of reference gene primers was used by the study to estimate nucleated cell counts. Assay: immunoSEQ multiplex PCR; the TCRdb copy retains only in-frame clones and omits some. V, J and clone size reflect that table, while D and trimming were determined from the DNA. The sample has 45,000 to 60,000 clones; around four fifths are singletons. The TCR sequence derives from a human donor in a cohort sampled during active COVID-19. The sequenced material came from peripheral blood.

In DNA, the CDR3 is TGTGCCAGCAGTTACCACAAGCGACGGGGGGCGGGGGAGCAGTACTTC. Translated: CASSYHKRRGAGEQYF. This chain connects TRBV6-2 or TRBV6-3 to TRBJ2-7, with TRBD2 as a possible D gene (7 bases). There are 16 residues in the CDR3. V gave up 2 bases and J gave up 7 bases, with 21 bases separating them. CDR1 and CDR2 from the germline V gene are MNHEY and SVGEGT.